This T cell receptor (beta chain) stems from a study of T cell responses to AZD1222 COVID-19 vaccine. CDR1 and CDR2 from the germline V gene are SGHAT and FQNNGV. The CDR3 loop spans 16 amino acids. V shed 5 bases and J 4 bases; nucleotides not matched to a gene: 7. Study-wide results and limits: Receipt of two AZD1222 doses was followed by a rise in Spike-specific TCR breadth and depth. Possibly, clonal diversity was underestimated; donors were largely white British and included more females. None of the repertoires were sampled until the peak T cell response had passed.

Concerning this clone: Its antigen is not known.

Only in-frame clones appear in the TCRdb table, and some are missing; sequencing was by immunoSEQ multiplex PCR. This table has 130,000 to 150,000 clones, 80% to 90% appearing once. The receptor's source is an adult in good health. The chain employs TRBV11-2 and TRBJ2-1; 11 positions match TRBD2. The input for sequencing was peripheral blood, taken on day 0 of AZD1222 vaccination. In DNA form, the CDR3 reads TGTGCCAGCAGCGGGTTAGCGGGGGGGGGATACAATGAGCAGTTCTTC. This translates into CASSGLAGGGYNEQFF.